This T cell receptor (beta chain) was documented in a study of tumor-infiltrating lymphocytes in localized non-small cell lung cancer. Sequencing was performed with immunoSEQ multiplex PCR; in TCRdb, only in-frame clones are kept and a portion is missing. The sample includes about 14,000 clones, about four fifths seen only once; the top ten take about a fifth. Germline V lookup: CDR1 KGHSH, CDR2 LQKENI. The CDR3 is made up of 13 amino acids. Trimming cost V 2 bases and J 4 bases, with 6 bases left between them. Sequenced material: lung tumor tissue. This clonotype was sampled from a human donor with non-small cell lung cancer. The chain links TRBV18 to TRBJ1-5, with D possibly TRBD1 on 5 matching bases. The CDR3 nucleotides are TGTGCCAGCTCACCAGACAGAAATCAGCCCCAGCATTTT. This encodes CASSPDRNQPQHF.